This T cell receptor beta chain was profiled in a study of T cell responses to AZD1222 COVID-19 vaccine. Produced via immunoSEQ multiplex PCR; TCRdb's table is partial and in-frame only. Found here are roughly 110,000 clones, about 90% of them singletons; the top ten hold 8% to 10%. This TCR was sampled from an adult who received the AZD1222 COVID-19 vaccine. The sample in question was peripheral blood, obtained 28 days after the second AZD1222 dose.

The CDR3 DNA sequence: TGTGCCCGCGCGGACGCAAATAGCCAAACCCGCTATGGCTACACCTTC. Protein: CARADANSQTRYGYTF. The rearrangement links TRBV30 to TRBJ1-2; D call uncertain. This CDR3 has 16 amino acids. Trimming took off 8 bases at V and 4 bases at J, with 26 bases between the two ends. CDR1 is GTSNPN and CDR2 is SVGIG in the germline V gene (reference sequence).